The source of this TCR beta chain is a study of shared clonotypes between healthy human individuals. Study information: Donor composition was a couple of women and a few men, aged 18 to 49.

This CDR3 is 15 amino acids long. The V and J ends lost 5 bases and 2 bases respectively, with 13 bases between them. The germline gives CDR1 MDHEN, CDR2 SYDVKM. Here immunoSEQ multiplex PCR was the method, and the copy in TCRdb shows in-frame clones only, minus some. The sample shows more than 400,000 clones, about 96% of them seen only once. Material: naive CD4+ T cells sorted from blood. The subset here: CD45RA+ positively selected. The chain uses TRBV28 and TRBJ1-3; no firm D call. The source of this sequence is a woman aged 25 to 45 in good health. The CDR3 coding sequence is TGTGCCAGCAGTCCACCGACGAGAACTGGAAACACCATATATTTT. It is translated as CASSPPTRTGNTIYF.